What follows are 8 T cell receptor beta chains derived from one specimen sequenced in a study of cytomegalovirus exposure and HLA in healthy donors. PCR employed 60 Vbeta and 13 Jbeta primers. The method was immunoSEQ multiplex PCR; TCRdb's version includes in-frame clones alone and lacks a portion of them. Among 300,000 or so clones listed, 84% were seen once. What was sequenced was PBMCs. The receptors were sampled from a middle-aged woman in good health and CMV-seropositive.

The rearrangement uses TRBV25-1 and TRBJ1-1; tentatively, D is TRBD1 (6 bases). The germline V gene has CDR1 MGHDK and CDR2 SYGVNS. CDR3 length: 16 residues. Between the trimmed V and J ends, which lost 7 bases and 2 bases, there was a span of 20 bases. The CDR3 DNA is TGTGCCAGCACCCCAAGCGGGGCCAGGGGAAACACTGAAGCTTTCTTT. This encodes CASTPSGARGNTEAFF.

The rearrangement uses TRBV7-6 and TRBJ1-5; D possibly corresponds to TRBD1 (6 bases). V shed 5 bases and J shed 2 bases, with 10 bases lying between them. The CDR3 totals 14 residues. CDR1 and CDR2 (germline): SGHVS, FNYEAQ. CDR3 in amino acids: CASSIRQGNQPQHF. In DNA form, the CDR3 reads TGTGCCAGCAGCATCCGACAGGGCAATCAGCCCCAGCATTTT.

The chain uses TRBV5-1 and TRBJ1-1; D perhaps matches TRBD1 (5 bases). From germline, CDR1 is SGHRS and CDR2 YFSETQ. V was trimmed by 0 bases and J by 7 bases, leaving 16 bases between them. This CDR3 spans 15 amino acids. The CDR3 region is CASSLAAGTIDEAFF. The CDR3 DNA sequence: TGCGCCAGCAGCTTGGCTGCGGGGACGATAGATGAAGCTTTCTTT.

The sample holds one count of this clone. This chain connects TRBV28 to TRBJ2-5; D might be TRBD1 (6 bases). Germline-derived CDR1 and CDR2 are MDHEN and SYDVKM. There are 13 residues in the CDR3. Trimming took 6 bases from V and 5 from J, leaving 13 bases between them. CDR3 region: CASRDAGEETQYF. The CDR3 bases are TGTGCCAGCAGGGACGCAGGGGAGGAGACCCAGTACTTC.

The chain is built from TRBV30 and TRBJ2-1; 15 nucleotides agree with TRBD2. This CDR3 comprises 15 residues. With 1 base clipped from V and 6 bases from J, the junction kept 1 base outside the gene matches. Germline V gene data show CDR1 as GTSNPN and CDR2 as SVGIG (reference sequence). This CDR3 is CAWSGGLAGGNEQFF. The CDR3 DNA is TGTGCCTGGAGTGGGGGACTAGCGGGGGGCAATGAGCAGTTCTTC.

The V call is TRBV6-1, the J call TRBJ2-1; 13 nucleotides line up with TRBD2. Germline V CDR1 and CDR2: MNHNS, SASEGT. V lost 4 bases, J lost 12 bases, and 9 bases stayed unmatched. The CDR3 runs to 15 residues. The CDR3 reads CASSAGTSGAYGQFF. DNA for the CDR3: TGTGCCAGCAGTGCCGGGACTAGCGGGGCCTACGGGCAGTTCTTC.

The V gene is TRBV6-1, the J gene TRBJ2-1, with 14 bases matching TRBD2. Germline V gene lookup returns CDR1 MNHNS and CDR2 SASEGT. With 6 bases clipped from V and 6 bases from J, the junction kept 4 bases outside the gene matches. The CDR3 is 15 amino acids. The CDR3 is CASRGGTSGSNEQFF. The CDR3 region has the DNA TGTGCCAGCAGAGGCGGGACTAGCGGGAGCAATGAGCAGTTCTTC.

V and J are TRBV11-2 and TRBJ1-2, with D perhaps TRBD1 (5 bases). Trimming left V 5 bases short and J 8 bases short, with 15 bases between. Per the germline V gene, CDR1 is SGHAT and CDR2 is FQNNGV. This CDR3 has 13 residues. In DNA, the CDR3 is TGTGCCAGCAGCCGGACGGCGGGGGGAGGCTACACCTTC. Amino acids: CASSRTAGGGYTF.